This T cell receptor (beta chain) was sequenced during a study of T cells expressing NK-cell markers. On the study more broadly: HCMV seropositivity marked most of the eight sequenced donors; one was seronegative.

UMIs were included in TCR beta cDNA generated by 5'RACE template switching. Reanalyzing the 5' RACE reads, TCRdb keeps one entry per CDR3 protein, without DNA. This sample lists roughly 150,000 distinct CDR3 sequences; its ten largest clones have around 20%. This CDR3 has 16 amino acids. CDR1 SGHDT and CDR2 YYEEEE come from the germline V gene. The sequenced material came from blood T cells: a sorted CD56 or NKG2C T cell subset, CD4+ or CD8+ T cells, or bulk PBMC T cells (not recorded which). The rearrangement uses TRBV5-6 and TRBJ2-4; TCRdb picks TRBD1, but there is no DNA to check that call. The source of this sequence is a woman aged 18-70 years in good health. This CDR3 reads CASSLVGTEGKNIQYF. The whole variable domain, remainder taken from reference TRBV5-6 and TRBJ2-4, is DAGVTQSPTHLIKTRGQQVTLRCSPKSGHDTVSWYQQALGQGPQFIFQYYEEEERQRGNFPDRFSGHQFPNYSSELNVNALLLGDSALYLCASSLVGTEGKNIQYFGAGTRLSVL.